This TCR beta chain originates from a study of blood T cells in healthy people across ages. V dropped 4 bases and J dropped 4 bases, with 17 bases sitting between them. The CDR3 loop spans 15 amino acids. The germline gives CDR1 SGHRS, CDR2 YFSETQ. This clonotype was detected a few times. A second PCR of 7 to 11 cycles used a sample-barcoded 5' primer and a J-beta primer mix. In TCRdb, the 5' RACE reads were re-called with MiXCR into one record per CDR3 protein. The sample carries 700,000 to 850,000 distinct CDR3 sequences, approximately 35% recorded once. This chain connects TRBV5-1 to TRBJ2-5; D might be TRBD1 or TRBD2, each matching 5 bases. The source is a man aged 18 to 29 in good health. What was sequenced was blood. CDR3 sequence: CASSQSGTKGETQYF. DNA for the CDR3: TGCGCCAGCAGCCAATCCGGGACCAAGGGAGAGACCCAGTACTTC. The whole variable domain, remainder taken from reference TRBV5-1 and TRBJ2-5, is KAGVTQTPRYLIKTRGQQVTLSCSPISGHRSVSWYQQTPGQGLQFLFEYFSETQRNKGNFPGRFSGRQFSNSRSEMNVSTLELGDSALYLCASSQSGTKGETQYFGPGTRLLVL.